The 21 T cell receptor beta chains below come from one sample, sequenced in a study of response to subunit inactivated influenza vaccine. TCRdb independently ran MiXCR on the RT-PCR reads; one entry per CDR3 protein. The sample lists around 850,000 distinct CDR3 sequences, about 18% occurring once. The sequences come from PBMCs from blood, collected around 5 days after vaccination. These receptors all stem from a man between 50 and 59 years old who received an inactivated influenza vaccine.

J is TRBJ2-7 and V is TRBV10-3; D is unresolved. The CDR3 is 14 residues long. V dropped 10 bases and J dropped 2 bases, with 18 bases sitting between them. Germline CDR1 is ENHRY and CDR2 is SYGVKD. The DNA for the CDR3 is TGTGCCACCACGCCCCAGGTAACGACCTACGAGCAGTACTTC. Its protein product is CATTPQVTTYEQYF.

The chain joins TRBV6-2 or TRBV6-3 to TRBJ2-4; 10 bases match TRBD1. Germline V gives CDR1 MNHEY, CDR2 SVGEGT. Trimming removed 6 bases from V and 2 bases from J; junction bases left unmatched: 10. The CDR3 spans 17 residues. The CDR3 region has the DNA TGTGCCAGCAGAGGACAGGGGGATTATTCGACCAAAAACATTCAGTACTTC. Translation: CASRGQGDYSTKNIQYF.

This clonotype was observed a handful of times. V usage is TRBV5-1 and J usage is TRBJ2-1; 10 bases are shared with TRBD2. CDR1 SGHRS and CDR2 YFSETQ come from the germline V gene. CDR3 size: 15 residues. V shed 3 bases, J shed 6 bases, and the junction held 6 bases outside the gene matches. CDR3 bases: TGCGCCAGCAGCTCCAGGACTAGCGGAGCCAATGAGCAGTTCTTC. It is translated as CASSSRTSGANEQFF.

This clonotype was detected a few times. The genes are TRBV27 and TRBJ1-6, with no clear D. The germline gives CDR1 MNHEY, CDR2 SMNVEV (reference sequence). V dropped 4 bases and J dropped 5 bases, with 15 bases sitting between them. The CDR3 runs to 16 residues. CDR3 nucleotides: TGTGCCAGCAGTTCCCTCGGCGCGGTCAATAATTCACCCCTCCACTTT. Protein product: CASSSLGAVNNSPLHF.

The chain joins TRBV25-1 to TRBJ2-6, with D possibly being TRBD1 (6 bases). Germline V gives CDR1 MGHDK, CDR2 SYGVNS. This CDR3 is built from 16 residues. V was shortened by 3 bases and J by 1 base, with 10 bases between the two germline ends. This chain's CDR3 is CASSESTGSGANVLTF. Written as DNA, the CDR3 is TGTGCCAGCAGTGAGTCGACAGGATCTGGGGCCAACGTCCTGACTTTC.

Points on this clonotype: One end of the junction does not line up with germline, which may come from a read error. The rearrangement uses TRBV11-2 and TRBJ2-1; 10 bases match TRBD2. Germline lookup yields CDR1 SGHAT and CDR2 FQNNGV. This CDR3 region has 17 residues. CDR3 in amino acids: CASSVDSSGSSYNEQFF. The CDR3 coding sequence is TGTGCCAGCAGCGTAGATTCTAGCGGGAGCTCCTACAATGAGCAGTTCTTC. Variable domain in full (rest from reference TRBV11-2 and TRBJ2-1): EAGVAQSPRYKIIEKRQSVAFWCNPISGHATLYWYQQILGQGPKLLIQFQNNGVVDDSQLPKDRFSAERLKGVDSTLKIQPAKLEDSAVYLCASSVDSSGSSYNEQFFGPGTRLTVL.

V is TRBV10-3 and J is TRBJ1-2, with 9 positions matching TRBD1. The trim removed 4 bases at V and 3 bases at J, leaving 3 bases unmatched. In germline, CDR1 is ENHRY, CDR2 SYGVKD. CDR3 size: 14 residues. CDR3 sequence reads: CAISVRDRDYGYTF. Here the CDR3 DNA reads TGTGCCATCAGTGTCCGGGACAGGGACTATGGCTACACCTTC.

This clonotype was observed many times. J is TRBJ1-6 and V is TRBV5-1; 10 nucleotides line up with TRBD1. The V gene end was trimmed by 0 bases and the J gene end by 1 base; junction bases not matched to a gene: 13. The length of the CDR3 is 21 residues. The germline V gene encodes CDR1 SGHRS and CDR2 YFSETQ. The CDR3 sequence is CASSLVPSGTGDVSYNSPLHF. Written as DNA, the CDR3 is TGCGCCAGCAGCTTGGTCCCCTCCGGGACAGGGGATGTGTCCTATAATTCACCCCTCCACTTT.

Here the CDR3 reads CASSQDPGRDTGELFF. CDR3 DNA: TGCGCCAGCAGCCAAGACCCGGGCCGGGACACCGGGGAGCTGTTTTTT. The rearrangement links TRBV4-3 to TRBJ2-2; no reliable D call. The germline CDR1 and CDR2 sequences are LGHNA and YSLEER. Trimming shortened V by 0 bases and J by 3 bases, and 11 bases separated the two germline ends. This CDR3 has 16 residues.

This clonotype was seen repeatedly, ten times or more. V is TRBV12-3 or TRBV12-4 and J is TRBJ2-7; tentative D call: TRBD2 (5 bases). This CDR3 has 13 residues. The V end was cut by 3 bases, the J end by 3 bases, with 9 bases between. This CDR3 is CASSFGRVYEQYF. Written as DNA, the CDR3 is TGTGCCAGCAGTTTTGGGAGAGTCTACGAGCAGTACTTC.

This clonotype was counted a few times. The rearrangement uses TRBV6-1 and TRBJ2-7; possible D gene TRBD1, 5 bases. CDR1 is MNHNS, CDR2 SASEGT, per germline. The CDR3 has 14 residues. The ends were cut back, 6 bases at V and 5 bases at J, with 17 bases in the middle. The CDR3 nucleotides are TGTGCCAGCAGCCGCGACAGTATTATGGACGAGCAGTACTTC. Translated, it gives CASSRDSIMDEQYF.

This clonotype was picked up a small number of times. The chain links TRBV28 to TRBJ1-5; 8 bases agree with TRBD1. Trimming cost V 2 bases and J 2 bases; bases outside gene matches: 2. Germline CDR1 MDHEN, CDR2 SYDVKM. This CDR3 contains 15 residues. Written as DNA, the CDR3 is TGTGCCAGCAGTTTACAGGGGGCGGGCAATCAGCCCCAGCATTTT. This translates into CASSLQGAGNQPQHF. Supplemented by reference TRBV28 and TRBJ1-5, the full variable domain reads DVKVTQSSRYLVKRTGEKVFLECVQDMDHENMFWYRQDPGLGLRLIYFSYDVKMKEKGDIPEGYSVSREKKERFSLILESASTNQTSMYLCASSLQGAGNQPQHFGDGTRLSIL.

The rearrangement uses TRBV12-3 or TRBV12-4 and TRBJ1-1; 7 positions agree with TRBD1. This CDR3 is built from 17 residues. Trimming took 3 bases from V and 4 from J; bases not matched to a gene: 14. DNA of the CDR3: TGTGCCAGCAGTTTCAAAGGATCGCGACAGGGCGTCACTGAAGCTTTCTTT. It yields the protein CASSFKGSRQGVTEAFF.

The table lists this clonotype with a few counts. V is TRBV2 and J is TRBJ2-2, with TRBD2 matching 10 bases. Germline CDR1 reads SNHLY; CDR2 reads FYNNEI. CDR3 length: 14 residues. The V gene end was trimmed by 2 bases and the J gene end by 9 bases; junction bases not matched to a gene: 3. The CDR3 sequence is CASSESGRGRELFF. The CDR3 region has the DNA TGTGCCAGCAGTGAAAGCGGGAGGGGCAGGGAGCTGTTTTTT.

CDR3 in amino acids: CAWSVQRTGFNQPQHF. As DNA, the CDR3 is TGTGCCTGGAGTGTACAGCGGACAGGTTTCAATCAGCCCCAGCATTTT. The V call is TRBV30, the J call TRBJ1-5; 7 nucleotides agree with TRBD1. The CDR3 is 16 residues long. In germline, CDR1 is GTSNPN, CDR2 SVGIG (reference sequence). The junction had 8 bases not matched to a gene; V was cut back by 0 bases and J by 3 bases.

This clonotype showed up just a few times. The chain combines TRBV7-2 with TRBJ2-3, with no clear D. The CDR3 is 14 residues long. Germline V CDR1 and CDR2: SGHTA, FQGNSA. Trimming left V 0 bases short and J 4 bases short, with 8 bases between. The CDR3 loop reads CASSLALAPDTQYF. CDR3 nucleotides: TGTGCCAGCAGCTTAGCGTTGGCGCCAGATACGCAGTATTTT.

The genes are TRBV7-8 and TRBJ2-1, with D perhaps matching TRBD1 (6 bases). The germline V gene encodes CDR1 SGHVS and CDR2 FQNEAQ. The V end was cut by 4 bases, the J end by 2 bases, with 15 bases between. The length of the CDR3 is 16 residues. The CDR3 loop reads CASSSSIGTTYNEQFF. As DNA, the CDR3 is TGTGCCAGCAGCTCCTCCATCGGGACAACCTACAATGAGCAGTTCTTC.

CDR3 loop: CASSSTSGWADTQYF. The CDR3 DNA follows: TGTGCCAGCAGTTCGACTAGCGGGTGGGCAGATACGCAGTATTTT. The chain couples TRBV6-5 to TRBJ2-3, with 10 nucleotides matching TRBD2. Germline-derived CDR1 and CDR2 are MNHEY and SVGAGI. CDR3 length equals 15 residues. V dropped 4 bases and J dropped 4; count of bases not matched to a gene: 5.

This clonotype was counted a few times. The CDR3 nucleotides read TGCAGTGCTAGAGCAATACCGGGACTAGCGGGGGATTACAATGAGCAGTTCTTC. Amino acids: CSARAIPGLAGDYNEQFF. The rearrangement links TRBV20-1 to TRBJ2-1; 14 bases are shared with TRBD2. Germline-derived CDR1 and CDR2 are DFQATT and SNEGSKA (reference sequence). The length of the CDR3 is 18 residues. V trimming: 1 base; J trimming: 4 bases; junction bases outside the gene matches: 9.

This clonotype was detected only a few times. The chain carries TRBV7-2 and TRBJ2-1; D gene uncertain. Trimming pared 2 bases from V and 10 bases from J, leaving 15 bases between. The CDR3 contains 14 residues. CDR1 and CDR2 (germline): SGHTA, FQGNSA. CDR3 residues: CASSLRRSGGEQFF. CDR3 nucleotides: TGTGCCAGCAGCTTACGTCGGTCGGGTGGGGAGCAGTTCTTC.

V and J are TRBV11-2 and TRBJ2-7; no clear D. The germline gives CDR1 SGHAT, CDR2 FQNNGV. This CDR3 has 14 amino acids. With 0 bases removed from V and 6 bases from J, the gap between germline ends came to 12 bases. CDR3 in DNA: TGTGCCAGCAGCTTAGATCCAGGAGCGATCGAGCAGTACTTC. Translation: CASSLDPGAIEQYF.